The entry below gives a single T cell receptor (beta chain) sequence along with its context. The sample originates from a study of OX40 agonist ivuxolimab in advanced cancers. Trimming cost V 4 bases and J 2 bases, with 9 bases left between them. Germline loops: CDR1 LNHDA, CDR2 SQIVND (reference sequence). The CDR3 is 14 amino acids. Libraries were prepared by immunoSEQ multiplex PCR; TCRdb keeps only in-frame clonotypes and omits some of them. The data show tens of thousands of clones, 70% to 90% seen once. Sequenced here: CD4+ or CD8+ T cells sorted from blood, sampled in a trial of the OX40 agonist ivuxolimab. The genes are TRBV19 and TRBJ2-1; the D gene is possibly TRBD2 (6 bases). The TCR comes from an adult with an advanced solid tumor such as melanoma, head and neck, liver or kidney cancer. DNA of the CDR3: TGTGCCAGTAGTAGTAGCGGAGCCTACAATGAGCAGTTCTTC. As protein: CASSSSGAYNEQFF.